The clone carrying this TCR beta chain was picked up many times. Antigen specificity is unknown. V lost 5 bases, J lost 1 base, and 10 bases lay in between. CDR3 length: 14 residues. Germline V lookup: CDR1 SNHLY, CDR2 FYNNEI. Bulk TCR libraries used previously described methods and listed TCR primers. TCRdb recomputed calls from the PCR reads with MiXCR, one row per CDR3 protein. The sample contains some 97,000 distinct CDR3 sequences, 20% to 25% of which appear only once. Isolation of naive CD8 T cells was achieved by sorting on a CD8+CD4-CCR7+CD45RA+ phenotype. This specimen comes from a study of molecular identifiers for immune sequencing clone quantification. Study context: In replicates, the authors split RNA from approximately 20,000 or 100,000 naive CD8 cells five ways and sequenced four.

Study results and limitations: Clone sizes could be underestimated for highly expanded clones when identical TCR molecules share a barcode.

The TCR was taken from a human donor in good health. Some libraries in this study had Jurkat cell RNA spiked in. Sequencing was performed on naive CD8+ T cells from blood, with Jurkat cell RNA spiked in. Documented subset: FACS-sorted CD8+CD4-CCR7+CD45RA+ naive T cells. This sequence joins TRBV2 and TRBJ2-3, with D perhaps TRBD2 (6 bases). For the CDR3, the DNA is TGTGCCAGCAGTCGGGGGAGTGGCACAGATACGCAGTATTTT. This translates into CASSRGSGTDTQYF.